These 26 T cell receptor beta chains were all obtained from the same sample, sequenced in a study of cytomegalovirus exposure and HLA in healthy donors. 13 Jbeta primers and 60 Vbeta primers were used for the PCR. Sequencing was performed with immunoSEQ multiplex PCR; in TCRdb, only in-frame clones are kept and a portion is missing. Of some 200,000 clones in the sample, over 70% were seen once. The sequenced sample was PBMCs. The receptor source for this set is a man aged 45-65 years in good health and CMV-seronegative.

The V call is TRBV7-9, the J call TRBJ1-2; tentatively, D is TRBD1 (5 bases). V gave up 5 bases and J gave up 3 bases, with 10 bases separating them. The CDR3 spans 13 residues. Looked up from germline, CDR1 is SEHNR and CDR2 is FQNEAQ (reference sequence). The CDR3 loop reads CASSARVDYGYTF. CDR3 DNA: TGTGCCAGCAGCGCCAGGGTTGACTATGGCTACACCTTC.

This clone was found a few times. V gene TRBV7-2 combines with J gene TRBJ1-1; TRBD1 matches at 7 bases. V lost 1 base and J lost 4; bases outside the gene matches: 6. Germline V CDR1 and CDR2: SGHTA, FQGNSA. The CDR3 length is 15 residues. The CDR3 DNA reads as TGTGCCAGCAGCTTAGAGGCGACAGGGCCCACTGAAGCTTTCTTT. Encoded protein: CASSLEATGPTEAFF.

This clone was seen just once. This chain connects TRBV7-9 to TRBJ1-1, with 7 bases aligning to TRBD1. Per germline, CDR1 SEHNR and CDR2 FQNEAQ (reference sequence). V trimming: 1 base; J trimming: 1 base; junction bases outside the gene matches: 3. The CDR3 totals 15 residues. The CDR3 sequence is CASSLVAGGNTEAFF. The CDR3 nucleotides read TGTGCCAGCAGCTTAGTGGCAGGGGGGAACACTGAAGCTTTCTTT. The whole variable domain, filled in from reference TRBV7-9 and TRBJ1-1, reads DTGVSQNPRHKITKRGQNVTFRCDPISEHNRLYWYRQTLGQGPEFLTYFQNEAQLEKSRLLSDRFSAERPKGSFSTLEIQRTEQGDSAMYLCASSLVAGGNTEAFFGQGTRLTVV.

The chain recombines TRBV5-1 with TRBJ2-7, with 7 bases that match TRBD1. Trimming at V came to 8 bases and at J to 4 bases, leaving 6 bases not matched to a gene. The CDR3 length is 12 residues. Germline-derived CDR1 and CDR2 are SGHRS and YFSETQ. The CDR3 sequence is CASHRGDYEQYF. CDR3 in DNA: TGCGCCAGTCACAGGGGCGATTACGAGCAGTACTTC.

The chain recombines TRBV11-2 with TRBJ1-1; no firm D call. The germline CDR1 and CDR2 sequences are SGHAT and FQNNGV. The V end lost 1 base, the J end lost 1 base, and 7 bases lay between the germline ends. The CDR3 length is 14 residues. The CDR3 DNA sequence: TGTGCCAGCAGCTTAGGCCTATCGAACACTGAAGCTTTCTTT. Translated: CASSLGLSNTEAFF.

The chain carries TRBV4-2 and TRBJ2-5, with 7 bases identical to TRBD1. With 2 bases clipped from V and 0 bases from J, the junction kept 9 bases outside the gene matches. The germline gives CDR1 LGHNA, CDR2 YNFKEQ. This CDR3 contains 17 residues. The CDR3 DNA reads TGTGCCAGCAGCCAATGGGACAGCAACCAGTACCAAGAGACCCAGTACTTC. This translates into CASSQWDSNQYQETQYF.

This chain links TRBV7-9 with TRBJ2-7, with D possibly being TRBD1 (5 bases). CDR1 is SEHNR and CDR2 is FQNEAQ in the germline V gene (reference sequence). The CDR3 consists of 14 residues. Trimming took 5 bases from V and 5 from J, leaving 16 bases between them. The CDR3 DNA reads as TGTGCCAGCAGCCCTCCCAAGGGGTCCAACGAGCAGTACTTC. Amino acids: CASSPPKGSNEQYF. Based on the CDR3 plus reference TRBV7-9 and TRBJ2-7, the full variable domain is DTGVSQNPRHKITKRGQNVTFRCDPISEHNRLYWYRQTLGQGPEFLTYFQNEAQLEKSRLLSDRFSAERPKGSFSTLEIQRTEQGDSAMYLCASSPPKGSNEQYFGPGTRLTVT.

This clone was observed a single time. The CDR3 DNA sequence: TGTGCCAGCAGCTTGGACAGGGTCACAGATACGCAGTATTTT. It yields the protein CASSLDRVTDTQYF. V is TRBV11-2 and J is TRBJ2-3; 8 bases line up with TRBD1. The CDR3 spans 14 residues. Germline trimming cut 3 bases from V and 2 bases from J; bases unmatched to any gene: 1. From germline, CDR1 is SGHAT and CDR2 FQNNGV.

The gene calls are TRBV18 and TRBJ1-6, with 9 bases matching TRBD1. Unmatched junction bases numbered 8, after V lost 3 bases and J lost 2 bases. CDR1 and CDR2 from the germline V gene are KGHSH and LQKENI. The CDR3 runs to 18 residues. The CDR3 reads CASSPGDRVIPYNSPLHF. DNA of the CDR3: TGTGCCAGCTCACCGGGGGACAGGGTGATCCCCTATAATTCACCCCTCCACTTT.

In this sample, this clone turned up a few times. This chain links TRBV19 with TRBJ1-1; D gene ambiguous. V was trimmed by 5 bases and J by 1 base, leaving 14 bases between them. Germline V CDR1 and CDR2: LNHDA, SQIVND (reference sequence). This CDR3 contains 15 residues. The CDR3 DNA is TGTGCCAGTAGTTTACCCGAGGGTTGGAACACTGAAGCTTTCTTT. Protein product: CASSLPEGWNTEAFF.

The V and J genes are TRBV7-2 and TRBJ2-3; 8 bases agree with TRBD2. The CDR3 is 18 amino acids. V was pared by 3 bases and J by 0 bases, with 11 bases of the junction left unmatched. CDR1 is SGHTA, CDR2 FQGNSA, per germline. This CDR3 is CASSLNGGVGVSTDTQYF. The CDR3 coding sequence is TGTGCCAGCAGCTTGAACGGGGGGGTGGGTGTAAGCACAGATACGCAGTATTTT.

In its sample, this clone was seen a few times. Different DNA sequences within this sample yield the same CDR3. This chain joins TRBV9 and TRBJ2-3; D is possibly TRBD2 (6 bases). The V gene lost 4 bases and the J gene lost 2 bases, with 11 bases spanning the gap. The length of the CDR3 is 14 residues. Germline V gives CDR1 SGDLS, CDR2 YYNGEE. This chain's CDR3 is CASSPGTYTDTQYF. The CDR3 DNA sequence: TGTGCCAGCAGCCCTGGGACTTACACAGATACGCAGTATTTT.

In DNA form, the CDR3 reads TGTGCTAGTGGCCTCGGACAGGCGGGTACCTACGAGCAGTACTTC. Its protein is CASGLGQAGTYEQYF. The V gene is TRBV12-5, the J gene TRBJ2-7; 7 nucleotides line up with TRBD1. Looked up from germline, CDR1 is LGHNT and CDR2 is FRNRAP. The CDR3 covers 15 residues. With 6 bases clipped from V and 2 bases from J, the junction kept 10 bases outside the gene matches.

The chain employs TRBV5-1 and TRBJ2-1; 10 nucleotides line up with TRBD1. The CDR3 is made up of 16 amino acids. CDR1 and CDR2 (germline): SGHRS, YFSETQ. The ends lost 1 base at V and 1 base at J; junction bases unmatched: 2. CDR3 nucleotide sequence: TGCGCCAGCAGCTTGATGGGACAGGGGTCCTACAATGAGCAGTTCTTC. It codes for CASSLMGQGSYNEQFF.

The chain recombines TRBV7-8 with TRBJ2-2; possible D gene TRBD1, 5 bases. This CDR3 has 15 amino acids. Per germline, CDR1 SGHVS and CDR2 FQNEAQ. Trimming took 1 base from V and 6 from J, leaving 12 bases between them. In DNA form, the CDR3 reads TGTGCCAGCAGCTTAGATGTGGGGCTGTCCGGGGAGCTGTTTTTT. It is translated as CASSLDVGLSGELFF.

This clone came up a few times. The chain couples TRBV6-5 to TRBJ1-6; tentative D call: TRBD1 (6 bases). In germline, CDR1 is MNHEY, CDR2 SVGAGI. V was pared by 5 bases and J by 5 bases, with 13 bases between. The CDR3 sequence is 15 residues long. The chain's CDR3 is CASSLAGADNSPLHF. CDR3 coding DNA: TGTGCCAGCAGTCTTGCAGGGGCCGATAATTCACCCCTCCACTTT.

This sequence joins TRBV6-5 and TRBJ1-1; D call uncertain. Trimming left V 2 bases short and J 5 bases short, with 3 bases between. Germline V gives CDR1 MNHEY, CDR2 SVGAGI. This CDR3 has 11 amino acids. DNA for the CDR3: TGTGCCAGCAGTTACCTTACTGAAGCTTTCTTT. Its protein product is CASSYLTEAFF.

This chain joins TRBV15 and TRBJ1-1; TRBD1 agrees at 10 bases. CDR1 is LNHNV, CDR2 YYDKDF, per germline (reference sequence). Trimming at V came to 0 bases and at J to 5 bases, leaving 9 bases not matched to a gene. The CDR3 length is 17 residues. CDR3 DNA sequence: TGTGCCACCAGCAGAGATATTAGGGACAGGGGTAGGACTGAAGCTTTCTTT. Protein product: CATSRDIRDRGRTEAFF.

The chain couples TRBV29-1 to TRBJ1-1; TRBD1 matches at 8 bases. CDR1 SQVTM and CDR2 ANQGSEA come from the germline V gene. This CDR3 has 12 amino acids. J was trimmed by 3 bases and V by 8 bases; bases with no gene match: 5. The CDR3: CSTTGGDTEAFF. The CDR3 region has the DNA TGCAGCACCACAGGGGGTGACACTGAAGCTTTCTTT.

The CDR3 DNA is TGTGCCAGCAGCCAACAGGTCCCCACCTACGAGCAGTACTTC. It yields the protein CASSQQVPTYEQYF. This sequence joins TRBV2 and TRBJ2-7, with D possibly being TRBD1 (5 bases). Germline V gives CDR1 SNHLY, CDR2 FYNNEI. The V gene lost 6 bases and the J gene lost 2 bases, with 14 bases spanning the gap. The CDR3 contains 14 residues.

The chain combines TRBV5-1 with TRBJ2-1, with 8 bases that match TRBD1. CDR3 length equals 16 residues. The V segment lost 1 base and the J segment 3 bases; nucleotides outside the gene matches: 6. Germline assignment: CDR1 SGHRS and CDR2 YFSETQ. The DNA for the CDR3 is TGCGCCAGCAGCTTGTATGGGACAGGCCTCTACAATGAGCAGTTCTTC. Its protein product is CASSLYGTGLYNEQFF.

V is TRBV4-3 and J is TRBJ1-4, with D tentatively TRBD1 (5 bases). Per the germline V gene, CDR1 is LGHNA and CDR2 is YSLEER. Trimming shortened V by 3 bases and J by 8 bases, and 19 bases separated the two germline ends. The CDR3 consists of 16 residues. The CDR3 DNA is TGCGCCAGCAGCCAGGGACGGCAGGGCGGGGTGGAAAAACTGTTTTTT. This sequence encodes CASSQGRQGGVEKLFF.

The chain couples TRBV27 to TRBJ2-3, with D tentatively TRBD1 (6 bases). The CDR3 runs to 15 residues. From germline, CDR1 is MNHEY and CDR2 SMNVEV (reference sequence). V lost 5 bases, J lost 0 bases, and 12 bases lay in between. As DNA, the CDR3 is TGTGCCAGCAGTCCAGGGGTCGGTAGCACAGATACGCAGTATTTT. Its protein is CASSPGVGSTDTQYF.

This chain connects TRBV5-1 to TRBJ2-5; tentatively, D is TRBD2 (6 bases). There are 15 residues in the CDR3. Germline V CDR1 and CDR2: SGHRS, YFSETQ. V was pared by 4 bases and J by 1 base, with 14 bases between. DNA for the CDR3: TGCGCCAGCAGCCCGGGACTGCCGGTCCAAGAGACCCAGTACTTC. Translation gives CASSPGLPVQETQYF. Drawing the rest from reference TRBV5-1 and TRBJ2-5, the complete variable domain is KAGVTQTPRYLIKTRGQQVTLSCSPISGHRSVSWYQQTPGQGLQFLFEYFSETQRNKGNFPGRFSGRQFSNSRSEMNVSTLELGDSALYLCASSPGLPVQETQYFGPGTRLLVL.

The CDR3 region is CASTPTAAYNEQFF. The CDR3 bases are TGTGCCAGCACCCCGACAGCTGCCTACAATGAGCAGTTCTTC. The rearrangement links TRBV7-8 to TRBJ2-1, with D perhaps matching TRBD1 (5 bases). Trimming stripped 7 bases from V and 2 bases from J, with 12 bases between. CDR3 length equals 14 residues. The germline CDR1 and CDR2 sequences are SGHVS and FQNEAQ.

This rearrangement joins TRBV30 to TRBJ1-2; D is ambiguous. V was clipped by 4 bases and J by 8 bases, with 20 bases between them. The CDR3 has 14 amino acids. Germline assignment: CDR1 GTSNPN and CDR2 SVGIG (reference sequence). The CDR3 nucleotides are TGTGCCTGGACCGAAAGAGGCCGACTCGGGGGCTACACCTTC. This codes for CAWTERGRLGGYTF.